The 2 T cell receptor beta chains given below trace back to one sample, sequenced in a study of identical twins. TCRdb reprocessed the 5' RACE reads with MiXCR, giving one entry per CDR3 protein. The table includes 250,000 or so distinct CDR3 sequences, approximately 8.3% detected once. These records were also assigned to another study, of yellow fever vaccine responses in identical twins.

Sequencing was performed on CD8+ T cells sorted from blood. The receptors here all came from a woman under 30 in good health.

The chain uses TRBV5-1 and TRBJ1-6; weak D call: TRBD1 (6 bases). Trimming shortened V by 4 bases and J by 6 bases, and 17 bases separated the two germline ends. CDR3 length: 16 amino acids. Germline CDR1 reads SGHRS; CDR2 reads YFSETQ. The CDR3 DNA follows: TGCGCCAGCAGCCCGGGCGAGGGGGGCTTTAATTCACCCCTCCACTTT. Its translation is CASSPGEGGFNSPLHF.

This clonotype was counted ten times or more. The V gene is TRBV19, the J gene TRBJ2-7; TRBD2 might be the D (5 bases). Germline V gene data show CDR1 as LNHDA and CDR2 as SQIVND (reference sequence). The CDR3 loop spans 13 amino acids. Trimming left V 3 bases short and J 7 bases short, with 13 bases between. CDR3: CASSMVTSGEQYF. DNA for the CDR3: TGTGCCAGTAGTATGGTAACCTCGGGGGAGCAGTACTTC.